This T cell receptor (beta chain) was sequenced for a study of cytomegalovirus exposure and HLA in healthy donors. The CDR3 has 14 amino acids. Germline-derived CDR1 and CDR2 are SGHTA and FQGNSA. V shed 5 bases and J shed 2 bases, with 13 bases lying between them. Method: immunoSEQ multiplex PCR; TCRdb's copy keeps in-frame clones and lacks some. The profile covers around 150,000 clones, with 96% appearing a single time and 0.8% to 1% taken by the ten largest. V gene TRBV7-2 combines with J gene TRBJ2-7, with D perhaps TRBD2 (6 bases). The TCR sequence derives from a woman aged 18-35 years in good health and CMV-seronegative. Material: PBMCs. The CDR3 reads CASSPTPGAYEQYF. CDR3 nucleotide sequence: TGTGCCAGCAGCCCTACCCCGGGGGCCTACGAGCAGTACTTC.